This section outlines one T cell receptor beta chain sequence together with its context. Its specific antigen is unknown. It has no much larger one-base neighbor in the sample; base qualities were not kept. The data stem from a study of blood T cell repertoires in COVID-19 (dated by TCRdb to the early 2020s). Study-wide context: Collaborator samples came from the United States, Italy and Spain and covered acute and convalescent phases of COVID-19. The prospective study material was composed of cDNA or gDNA derived from T cells, B-cell-depleted T cells, or PBMCs. Subjects who had been exposed to COVID-19, were actively infected with it, or had recovered from it provided the deeply sampled blood TCRbeta repertoires that made up the dataset. The repertoires were made available in a free public database intended to serve as a resource for research on the immune response to SARS-CoV-2. The samples were drawn from two sources: the first 160 participants of the ongoing ImmuneRACE study, and fewer than 1,500 subjects contributed by 6 global collaborators. Sample metadata almost always included a de-identified subject ID, COVID-19 status, age in years and sex. Where available, HLA class I and class II types were taken from metadata supplied by the sample provider and were not determined by assay-based typing. Findings and caveats that apply to the study as a whole: How much clinical and demographic metadata was included differed by source and by participant, and the metadata was provided uncurated.

Participants in the prospective study were enrolled through a virtual design, were aged about 18 to 90 years, and lived in approximately 24 United States geographic areas. To assign participants to cohorts, the prospective study relied on clinical history that participants themselves reported in a screening survey and a study questionnaire. Mobile phlebotomists in the prospective study collected whole blood, serum and a nasopharyngeal or oropharyngeal swab from every participant. Participants in the prospective study had the option to provide additional blood draws and questionnaires over a roughly 2-month period. Before DNA extraction, blood samples from the prospective study were shipped at room temperature or frozen. V loses 4 bases of germline sequence and J loses 3 bases, and the interval between the two ends is 9 bases. Counted from cysteine to phenylalanine, this CDR3 has 13 amino acids. Just the 39-base CDR3 DNA is kept, in frame starting at base 1. CDR1 and CDR2 are read off the germline V gene (reference sequence) as LGHDT and YNNKEL.

TCRbeta CDR3 regions were amplified from genomic DNA by means of the immunoSEQ Assay, a bias-controlled multiplex PCR. The authors' pipeline ran thus. Nucleated cell counts per sample were estimated from amplification of reference gene primers within the assay. Sequence reads were collapsed and filtered to measure the absolute abundance of every unique TCRbeta CDR3 rearrangement. For each sample, productive Simpson clonality was calculated as the square root of Simpson's diversity index across productive rearrangements. Sourced from immuneACCESS, this table was stored by TCRdb with only in-frame sequences that have V and J called. A share of the clones is absent; for the studies checked, an unresolved V gene accounts for under half, and the remainder has no known explanation. V and J calls and clone size come straight from that table; D and trimming were deduced from the DNA. For this sample the table gives around 180,000 clones, of which roughly 87% were detected only once. The ten largest clones represent 2% to 2.5% of the sample.

The receptor chain draws on TRBV3-1 (or the pseudogene TRBV3-2) and TRBJ1-2, with TRBD1 as a weak D call on 5 bases. Sequenced material: PBMCs or T cells enriched from blood (not recorded which). This receptor was taken from a woman aged 40 to 50 with acute COVID-19. DNA sequence: TGTGCCAGCAGCCCCAGGGAATACTATGGCTACACCTTC. This gives the protein CASSPREYYGYTF.